This T cell receptor (beta chain) was captured in a study of blood T cell repertoires in COVID-19. Looking at the study overall: Collection of acute and convalescent COVID-19 samples took place in the United States, Italy and Spain.

This CDR3 spans 17 amino acids. CDR1 and CDR2 from the germline V gene are MDHEN and SYDVKM. Trimming cost V 3 bases and J 4 bases; bases outside gene matches: 11. Using immunoSEQ multiplex PCR, the repertoire was profiled, and TCRdb retains in-frame clones only, with some absent. The top ten clones hold approximately 12% of a sample with about 180,000 clones, approximately 87% of them seen once. The receptor comes from a woman in her seventies with COVID-19, enrolled during active disease. Specimen: peripheral blood. The V and J genes are TRBV28 and TRBJ1-5; 8 bases are shared with TRBD1. The CDR3, as DNA: TGTGCCAGCAGTTTGACAGGGGATAGTACCCGAAATCAGCCCCAGCATTTT. Amino acids: CASSLTGDSTRNQPQHF. The full variable domain, its missing parts supplied by reference TRBV28 and TRBJ1-5, is DVKVTQSSRYLVKRTGEKVFLECVQDMDHENMFWYRQDPGLGLRLIYFSYDVKMKEKGDIPEGYSVSREKKERFSLILESASTNQTSMYLCASSLTGDSTRNQPQHFGDGTRLSIL.